These 26 T cell receptor beta chains originate from one sample sequenced in a study of cytomegalovirus exposure and HLA in healthy donors. The PCR contained 60 Vbeta and 13 Jbeta primers. Generated by immunoSEQ multiplex PCR, the TCRdb table keeps only in-frame clones and is missing some. This table has about 200,000 clones, over 65% appearing once. Sequencing was carried out using PBMCs. The receptors shown here come from a boy aged 2-15 years in good health and CMV-seronegative.

V and J are TRBV5-1 and TRBJ2-7, with 8 bases identical to TRBD1. Germline V gene lookup returns CDR1 SGHRS and CDR2 YFSETQ. V gave up 3 bases and J gave up 0 bases; unmatched junction bases: 5. There are 15 residues in the CDR3. The CDR3 DNA sequence: TGCGCCAGCAGCTGGGGACAGGCGCTCTCCTACGAGCAGTACTTC. As protein: CASSWGQALSYEQYF.

The chain has TRBV29-1 and TRBJ1-1, with 7 bases aligning to TRBD1. The germline CDR1 and CDR2 sequences are SQVTM and ANQGSEA. The CDR3 spans 12 residues. Trimming removed 4 bases from V and 6 bases from J; junction bases left unmatched: 5. The DNA for the CDR3 is TGCAGCGTTGGGACAGGTTTGGCTGAAGCTTTCTTT. It translates to CSVGTGLAEAFF.

The V and J genes are TRBV15 and TRBJ2-6; D may be TRBD1 (6 bases). The CDR3 sequence is 15 residues long. Trimming cost V 5 bases and J 0 bases, with 8 bases left between them. Germline loops: CDR1 LNHNV, CDR2 YYDKDF (reference sequence). The CDR3 DNA is TGTGCCACCAGCGACAGGACCTCTGGGGCCAACGTCCTGACTTTC. Amino acids: CATSDRTSGANVLTF.

This clone was seen a single time. CDR3 protein: CASSPRWGTGAYEQYF. CDR3 nucleotide sequence: TGTGCCAGCAGCCCGCGATGGGGGACAGGGGCCTACGAGCAGTACTTC. The J gene is TRBJ2-7, the V gene TRBV11-1; 10 bases agree with TRBD1. The germline V gene encodes CDR1 SGHAT and CDR2 FQDESV (reference sequence). The CDR3 is 16 amino acids. J lost 2 bases, V lost 5 bases, and 9 bases had no gene match. The whole variable domain, remainder taken from reference TRBV11-1 and TRBJ2-7, is EAEVAQSPRYKITEKSQAVAFWCDPISGHATLYWYRQILGQGPELLVQFQDESVVDDSQLPKDRFSAERLKGVDSTLKIQPAELGDSAMYLCASSPRWGTGAYEQYFGPGTRLTVT.

The chain employs TRBV6-5 and TRBJ1-1; D is undetermined. Trimming took off 8 bases at V and 4 bases at J, with 14 bases between the two ends. The length of the CDR3 is 13 residues. Germline lookup yields CDR1 MNHEY and CDR2 SVGAGI. The CDR3: CASQARLSTEAFF. CDR3 sequence (DNA): TGTGCCAGCCAGGCGCGTTTGAGCACTGAAGCTTTCTTT.

The chain couples TRBV5-1 to TRBJ2-7, with 9 bases lining up with TRBD1. The J segment lost 3 bases and the V segment lost 5 bases, leaving 6 bases of the junction unmatched. There are 14 residues in the CDR3. The germline V gene encodes CDR1 SGHRS and CDR2 YFSETQ. CDR3 sequence reads: CASRPGQGSYEQYF. In DNA, the CDR3 is TGCGCCAGCAGGCCGGGACAGGGCAGCTACGAGCAGTACTTC.

The genes are TRBV11-1 and TRBJ2-1; D uncertain. V lost 5 bases and J lost 9, with 14 bases in between. The CDR3 is 13 residues long. CDR1 is SGHAT, CDR2 FQDESV, per germline (reference sequence). Here the CDR3 DNA reads TGTGCCAGCAGCCGACCACTCCCGGGTGAGCAGTTCTTC. This encodes CASSRPLPGEQFF.

J is TRBJ1-2 and V is TRBV7-9, with D tentatively TRBD1 (5 bases). Germline V gene sequence: CDR1 SEHNR, CDR2 FQNEAQ (reference sequence). V was pared by 3 bases and J by 8 bases, with 13 bases between. This CDR3 has 13 amino acids. The CDR3 reads CASSFLQGGGYTF. CDR3 DNA sequence: TGTGCCAGCAGCTTTCTTCAGGGAGGCGGCTACACCTTC.

The chain has TRBV11-1 and TRBJ2-5, with TRBD2 matching 7 bases. After removal of 3 bases from V and 0 bases from J, the junction contained 1 base not matched to a gene. The CDR3 length is 14 residues. CDR1 and CDR2 (germline): SGHAT, FQDESV (reference sequence). Here the CDR3 reads CASSFGGDQETQYF. The DNA of the CDR3 is TGTGCCAGCAGCTTTGGGGGGGACCAAGAGACCCAGTACTTC.

The chain recombines TRBV27 with TRBJ2-7, with TRBD1 matching 11 bases. CDR3 length: 17 amino acids. The germline V gene encodes CDR1 MNHEY and CDR2 SMNVEV (reference sequence). V shed 6 bases, J shed 1 base, and the junction held 11 bases outside the gene matches. CDR3 nucleotide sequence: TGTGCCAGCAGCCCGAGAGGGACAGGGGGTTTATCCTACGAGCAGTACTTC. This translates into CASSPRGTGGLSYEQYF.

This rearrangement joins TRBV4-2 to TRBJ1-2; TRBD1 is a possible D gene (5 bases). This CDR3 region has 14 residues. Germline V gene sequence: CDR1 LGHNA, CDR2 YNFKEQ. V shed 2 bases and J shed 2 bases, with 9 bases lying between them. For the CDR3, the DNA is TGTGCCAGCAGCCAATCTGACAGAAACTATGGCTACACCTTC. This encodes CASSQSDRNYGYTF.

The J gene is TRBJ2-3, the V gene TRBV5-1; D may be TRBD2 (7 bases). Between the trimmed V and J ends, which lost 1 base and 2 bases, there was a span of 17 bases. The CDR3 covers 17 residues. Germline V gene sequence: CDR1 SGHRS, CDR2 YFSETQ. DNA of the CDR3: TGCGCCAGCAGCTTGAGGGGGGGGCGGCCGCACACAGATACGCAGTATTTT. Encoded protein: CASSLRGGRPHTDTQYF.

The rearrangement joins TRBV2 to TRBJ2-7; the match to TRBD2 covers 9 bases. The ends lost 6 bases at V and 4 bases at J; junction bases unmatched: 4. Germline V CDR1 and CDR2: SNHLY, FYNNEI. The CDR3 spans 13 residues. The DNA for the CDR3 is TGTGCCAGCAGAAGCGGGGGGCCGTACGAGCAGTACTTC. Translation gives CASRSGGPYEQYF. Full variable domain (rest looked up from reference TRBV2 and TRBJ2-7): EPEVTQTPSHQVTQMGQEVILRCVPISNHLYFYWYRQILGQKVEFLVSFYNNEISEKSEIFDDQFSVERPDGSNFTLKIRSTKLEDSAMYFCASRSGGPYEQYFGPGTRLTVT.

The V and J genes are TRBV19 and TRBJ1-1; D gene ambiguous. The germline V gene encodes CDR1 LNHDA and CDR2 SQIVND (reference sequence). The V end was cut by 4 bases, the J end by 0 bases, with 3 bases between. The length of the CDR3 is 12 residues. DNA for the CDR3: TGTGCCAGTAGTACGTTGAACACTGAAGCTTTCTTT. It codes for CASSTLNTEAFF. Looking up the rest from reference TRBV19 and TRBJ1-1 gives the full variable domain: DGGITQSPKYLFRKEGQNVTLSCEQNLNHDAMYWYRQDPGQGLRLIYYSQIVNDFQKGDIAEGYSVSREKKESFPLTVTSAQKNPTAFYLCASSTLNTEAFFGQGTRLTVV.

The CDR3 here is CASSLQGGLTEAFF. The CDR3 coding sequence is TGTGCCAGCAGCTTACAGGGCGGTTTGACTGAAGCTTTCTTT. V gene TRBV11-3 combines with J gene TRBJ1-1; tentative D call: TRBD1 (5 bases). This CDR3 spans 14 amino acids. CDR1 and CDR2 from the germline V gene are SGHNT and YENEEA. The germline V and J ends were trimmed by 2 bases and 5 bases, with 12 bases remaining between them.

V and J are TRBV6-4 and TRBJ1-5; perhaps TRBD1 as D (5 bases). Trimming left V 0 bases short and J 4 bases short, with 19 bases between. The CDR3 is 18 residues long. The germline V gene encodes CDR1 MRHNA and CDR2 SNTAGT. CDR3 nucleotide sequence: TGTGCCAGCAGTGACTCGTGTCTGGGGGGGGGACCTAATCAGCCCCAGCATTTT. This encodes CASSDSCLGGGPNQPQHF.

This rearrangement joins TRBV9 to TRBJ2-1, with D possibly matching TRBD2 (6 bases). The CDR3 is made up of 16 amino acids. V lost 0 bases, J lost 0 bases, and 10 bases lay in between. CDR1 is SGDLS and CDR2 is YYNGEE in the germline V gene. The CDR3 protein is CASSVATGGSYNEQFF. The CDR3 coding sequence is TGTGCCAGCAGCGTAGCTACCGGGGGCTCCTACAATGAGCAGTTCTTC.

This clone appeared a few times. V and J are TRBV4-3 and TRBJ2-1, with TRBD2 matching over 11 bases. Germline V lookup: CDR1 LGHNA, CDR2 YSLEER. V shed 1 base and J 4 bases; nucleotides not matched to a gene: 12. The CDR3 contains 19 residues. CDR3 bases: TGCGCCAGCAGCCAAGCTACTAGCGGGGGCCTCCGAATTTACAATGAGCAGTTCTTC. Amino acid sequence: CASSQATSGGLRIYNEQFF.

This CDR3 is CASSGNPGQINYGYTF. DNA for the CDR3: TGTGCCAGCAGTGGAAATCCGGGACAGATTAACTATGGCTACACCTTC. This chain joins TRBV2 and TRBJ1-2; 7 nucleotides match TRBD1. CDR1 is SNHLY and CDR2 is FYNNEI in the germline V gene. The CDR3 covers 16 residues. The V segment lost 4 bases and the J segment 1 base; nucleotides outside the gene matches: 9. Full variable domain (remainder filled in from reference TRBV2 and TRBJ1-2): EPEVTQTPSHQVTQMGQEVILRCVPISNHLYFYWYRQILGQKVEFLVSFYNNEISEKSEIFDDQFSVERPDGSNFTLKIRSTKLEDSAMYFCASSGNPGQINYGYTFGSGTRLTVV.

This chain uses TRBV5-1 with TRBJ1-6; D unclear. Germline lookup yields CDR1 SGHRS and CDR2 YFSETQ. Trimming removed 3 bases from V and 14 bases from J, with 21 bases in between. CDR3 length equals 15 residues. The DNA for the CDR3 is TGCGCCAGCAGCTCTTCGGCCCTAGTATTCGGGTCCCTCCACTTT. Encoded protein: CASSSSALVFGSLHF.

The rearrangement links TRBV7-3 to TRBJ2-5, with 8 bases aligning to TRBD2. The CDR3 covers 14 residues. Germline trimming cut 1 base from V and 3 bases from J; bases unmatched to any gene: 1. Germline assignment: CDR1 SGHTA and CDR2 FQGTGA. CDR3: CASSLNGGEETQYF. Here the CDR3 DNA reads TGTGCCAGCAGCTTAAACGGGGGGGAAGAGACCCAGTACTTC.

The gene calls are TRBV1 and TRBJ2-2; TRBD2, the D gene given by the table, was not confirmed from the DNA. TRBV1 is a pseudogene segment. The CDR3 sequence is 16 residues long. The CDR3 nucleotides are TGCACCAGCAGCCTCGGGACTAGCGGGGGGTCCGGGGAGCTGTTTTTT. This gives the protein CTSSLGTSGGSGELFF.

In DNA, the CDR3 is TGCGCCAGCAGCTTGGGACAGACTCAACAAACCCTAGGCTACACCTTC. The encoded protein is CASSLGQTQQTLGYTF. The chain joins TRBV5-1 to TRBJ1-2, with TRBD1 as a possible D gene (5 bases). CDR3 length: 16 amino acids. Per the germline V gene, CDR1 is SGHRS and CDR2 is YFSETQ. V gave up 0 bases and J gave up 8 bases, with 20 bases separating them.

The chain combines TRBV7-8 with TRBJ2-5, with 8 bases lining up with TRBD2. The CDR3 has 19 amino acids. The germline V gene encodes CDR1 SGHVS and CDR2 FQNEAQ. The V segment lost 5 bases and the J segment 5 bases; nucleotides outside the gene matches: 22. CDR3 in DNA: TGTGCCAGCAGCCCTAAACGTCCCCGAAGCGGGGGCCGAGGGGAGACCCAGTACTTC. Encoded protein: CASSPKRPRSGGRGETQYF. The full variable domain, its missing parts supplied by reference TRBV7-8 and TRBJ2-5, is GAGVSQSPRYKVAKRGQDVALRCDPISGHVSLFWYQQALGQGPEFLTYFQNEAQLDKSGLPSDRFFAERPEGSVSTLKIQRTQQEDSAVYLCASSPKRPRSGGRGETQYFGPGTRLLVL.

This clone occurred a few times. The chain carries TRBV4-2 and TRBJ2-3; D call uncertain. V was trimmed by 0 bases and J by 0 bases, leaving 4 bases between them. The germline V gene has CDR1 LGHNA and CDR2 YNFKEQ. This CDR3 has 14 amino acids. CDR3 bases: TGTGCCAGCAGCCAAGATCCTAGCACAGATACGCAGTATTTT. The encoded protein is CASSQDPSTDTQYF.

The gene calls are TRBV9 and TRBJ2-1; 11 positions match TRBD2. This CDR3 spans 16 amino acids. The V gene end was trimmed by 0 bases and the J gene end by 12 bases; junction bases not matched to a gene: 11. From germline, CDR1 is SGDLS and CDR2 YYNGEE. The DNA for the CDR3 is TGTGCCAGCAGCGTAGACCTTAGCGGGGGGGCCTTAGGGCAGTTCTTC. This gives the protein CASSVDLSGGALGQFF.